Listed here is a single T cell receptor beta chain. Its antigen is unidentified. Germline loops: CDR1 GTSNPN, CDR2 SVGIG (reference sequence). CDR3 length: 14 residues. V was clipped by 5 bases and J by 2 bases, with 15 bases between them. Those donating, healthy Caucasian individuals from Russia, were aged roughly 6 to 100. Through a sample-barcoded 5' primer and a J-beta primer mix, a second PCR was run for about 7 to 12 cycles. TCRdb analysed the 5' RACE reads with MiXCR anew, one entry per CDR3 protein. The sample gives fewer than 1,000,000 distinct CDR3 sequences, approximately 44% of which show up once; around 21% is in the top ten. The sample is drawn from a study of blood T cells in healthy people across ages. The study, taken as a whole, reports: Not knowing donor CMV status may have confounded expanded clonotype changes.

The genes are TRBV30 and TRBJ1-1; the D is unclear. The TCR sequence derives from a man in his sixties in good health. The material sequenced was blood. The CDR3 DNA reads as TGTGCCTGGGGTCTCGGACGCAAAAACACTGAAGCTTTCTTT. Translation gives CAWGLGRKNTEAFF. The full variable domain, in which reference TRBV30 and TRBJ1-1 provide the parts outside the CDR3, is SQTIHQWPATLVQPVGSPLSLECTVEGTSNPNLYWYRQAAGRGLQLLFYSVGIGQISSEVPQNLSASRPQDRQFILSSKKLLLSDSGFYLCAWGLGRKNTEAFFGQGTRLTVV.